This T cell receptor beta chain stems from a study of yellow fever vaccine responses in identical twins. In this sample, this clonotype turned up a few times. TCRdb re-called the RT-PCR reads with MiXCR, one entry per CDR3 protein. The sample carries about 23,000 distinct CDR3 sequences, around 77% recorded once. The CDR3 runs to 12 residues. Trimming shortened V by 11 bases and J by 5 bases, and 13 bases separated the two germline ends. Germline assignment: CDR1 SGHTA and CDR2 FQGTGA. This chain uses TRBV7-3 with TRBJ2-1, with a possible D match to TRBD2 (6 bases). The input for sequencing was T cells from blood (PBMCs), unsorted or a sorted subset (not recorded which), taken before or after yellow fever vaccination (not recorded which). This clonotype originated in a woman between 18 and 29 years old who received the yellow fever vaccine. CDR3 coding DNA: TGTGCCGTCGGGACTGGAAACAATGAGCAGTTCTTC. This translates into CAVGTGNNEQFF. Variable domain in full (rest from reference TRBV7-3 and TRBJ2-1): GAGVSQTPSNKVTEKGKYVELRCDPISGHTALYWYRQSLGQGPEFLIYFQGTGAADDSGLPNDRFFAVRPEGSVSTLKIQRTERGDSAVYLCAVGTGNNEQFFGPGTRLTVL.